A selection of T cell receptor beta chains follows, all from one sample in a study of shared clonotypes between healthy human individuals. The protocol was immunoSEQ multiplex PCR, while the TCRdb copy is restricted to in-frame clones and leaves out a portion. The sample yields hundreds of thousands of clones, roughly 97% seen once. Sequenced sample: naive CD4+ T cells sorted from blood. All receptors derive from a woman aged 25 to 39 in good health. The CDR3 runs from the conserved cysteine through the conserved F or W. The D gene is left open where the match is weak. Clone sizes are given selectively: once, few, many, or a class where the clone is expanded.

TRBJ2-7 - TRBV27 TRBD2 TGTGCCAGCAGTCTGGTTACCCCTCAGCGGGGAGCGCGCTACGAGCAGTACTTC CASSLVTPQRGARYEQYF
TRBJ2-1 - TRBV28 - TGTGCCAGCAGAGGGGCGTCCTACAATGAGCAGTTCTTC CASRGASYNEQFF
TRBJ2-7 few TRBV21-1 - TGTGCCAGCAGCAAGGCGACAGAACCTCGACGTTACGAGCAGTACTTC CASSKATEPRRYEQYF
TRBJ1-5 - TRBV19 - TGTGCCAGTAGTAATAATCCGGGGACGGGGGATAGCAATCAGCCCCAGCATTTT CASSNNPGTGDSNQPQHF
TRBJ2-7 - TRBV6-5 - TGTGCCAGCAGTGGCAGGACGGGCTCCTACGAGCAGTACTTC CASSGRTGSYEQYF
TRBJ2-7 - TRBV4-2 TRBD2 TGTGCCAGCAGCCAAGATCAAAGGCGGGAGGCGCGCGAGCAGTACTTC CASSQDQRREAREQYF
TRBJ2-1 - TRBV20-1 - TGCAGTGCTCGGCGGTACAATGAGCAGTTCTTC CSARRYNEQFF
TRBJ2-7 - TRBV11-2 TRBD1 TGTGCCAGCAGCACGCTACAGGGGGGTGGGACAGCGTACGAGCAGTACTTC CASSTLQGGGTAYEQYF
TRBJ2-1 - TRBV10-3 - TGTGCCATCAGTGTTGAGGGGAATGAGCAGTTCTTC CAISVEGNEQFF
TRBJ1-4 once TRBV5-1 TRBD1 TGCGCCAGCAGCTGGGGACAGGGGAGGAATGAAAAACTGTTTTTT CASSWGQGRNEKLFF
TRBJ2-6 - TRBV11-3 - TGTGCCAGCAGCTTAGGCAGGGACTCTGGGGCCAACGTCCTGACTTTC CASSLGRDSGANVLTF
TRBJ2-1 - TRBV13 - TGTGCCAGCAGCTTAGGCCTTGGTCCCTGGGGAAATGAGCAGTTCTTC CASSLGLGPWGNEQFF
TRBJ2-1 - TRBV4-1 - TGCGCCAGCAGCCTTCGTACGGGGCGTGAGCAGTTCTTC CASSLRTGREQFF
TRBJ2-4 once TRBV19 - TGTGCCAGTAGTCTCGGGGCACCAGAAAACATTCAGTACTTC CASSLGAPENIQYF
TRBJ2-5 - TRBV10-3 TRBD2 TGTGCCATCAGTCCGGGGGGGAGCCAAGAGACCCAGTACTTC CAISPGGSQETQYF
TRBJ2-1 - TRBV29-1 TRBD2 TGCAGCGTTGATAGGCGGGAGAAAGCGGGAATTAGTAATGAGCAGTTCTTC CSVDRREKAGISNEQFF